A single sample gave rise to the 3 T cell receptor beta chains below, sequenced in a study of long-term antiretroviral therapy in people with HIV (dated by TCRdb to about 2022). The immunoSEQ hsTCRB v3.0 assay was used at survey level resolution for TRB variable region sequencing. The table comes from immuneACCESS by way of TCRdb, which keeps in-frame sequences with V and J called. Part of the clones is missing from these tables; in studies checked, under half for an unresolved V gene and the rest for unknown reasons. Present in this sample are about 28,000 clones, 75% to 90% of which were seen just once. The ten top clones hold around 7.2% of the sample. The sequenced sample was unsorted PBMCs, obtained 0.3 years after starting antiretroviral therapy. These receptors originate from a man in his forties with HIV.

J is TRBJ2-7 and V is TRBV5-1, with D perhaps TRBD1 or TRBD2 (6 bases each). The CDR3 contains 16 residues. Trimming removed 1 base from V and 4 bases from J, with 18 bases in between. Germline-derived CDR1 and CDR2 are SGHRS and YFSETQ. The CDR3 here is CASSLTPAEGGYEQYF. DNA for the CDR3: TGCGCCAGCAGCTTGACCCCCGCGGAGGGGGGATACGAGCAGTACTTC.

The J gene is TRBJ2-4, the V gene TRBV28; 10 bases are shared with TRBD1. V lost 11 bases and J lost 1; bases outside the gene matches: 17. CDR3 length equals 18 residues. From germline, CDR1 is MDHEN and CDR2 SYDVKM. The CDR3 is CAGTGTGASVGAKNIQYF. DNA of the CDR3: TGTGCCGGGACCGGGACAGGGGCAAGTGTAGGGGCCAAAAACATTCAGTACTTC. Using reference TRBV28 and TRBJ2-4 for the parts outside the CDR3, the full variable domain is DVKVTQSSRYLVKRTGEKVFLECVQDMDHENMFWYRQDPGLGLRLIYFSYDVKMKEKGDIPEGYSVSREKKERFSLILESASTNQTSMYLCAGTGTGASVGAKNIQYFGAGTRLSVL.

The rearrangement uses TRBV5-8 and TRBJ2-5; tentative D call: TRBD1 (5 bases). CDR1 is SGHTS and CDR2 is YDEGEE in the germline V gene. This CDR3 spans 13 amino acids. V lost 2 bases, J lost 4 bases, and 9 bases lay in between. CDR3 DNA: TGTGCCAGCAGCTTAAGGGGCTCAGAGACCCAGTACTTC. Amino acid sequence: CASSLRGSETQYF.